This T cell receptor beta chain was captured in a study of blood T cell repertoires in COVID-19 (dated by TCRdb to the early 2020s). General notes on the study: Collaborator samples came from the United States, Italy and Spain and covered acute and convalescent phases of COVID-19. Subjects who had been exposed to COVID-19, were actively infected with it, or had recovered from it provided the deeply sampled blood TCRbeta repertoires that made up the dataset. Where available, HLA class I and class II types were obtained from metadata supplied by the sample provider rather than from assay-based typing. The repertoires were released in a freely available public database meant as a resource for research on the immune response to SARS-CoV-2. Sample metadata almost always included a de-identified subject ID, COVID-19 status, age in years and sex. The prospective study material was composed of cDNA or gDNA derived from T cells, B-cell-depleted T cells, or PBMCs. Samples were obtained from the ongoing ImmuneRACE study (first 160 participants) and from 1,254 subjects provided by 6 global collaborators. The paper as a whole reports these results and caveats: How much clinical and demographic metadata was included differed by source and by participant, and the metadata was provided uncurated.

Of note for this clone: What this receptor recognizes is not known. No quality values exist for individual bases; no much larger clone is one base distant.

The immunoSEQ Assay, a bias-controlled multiplex PCR, was used to amplify TCRbeta CDR3 regions from genomic DNA. Per the original workflow: The number of nucleated cells in each sample was estimated by amplification of reference gene primers within the assay. To quantify the absolute abundance of each unique TCRbeta CDR3 rearrangement, sequence reads were collapsed and filtered. Productive Simpson clonality was computed per sample as the square root of Simpson's diversity index over productive rearrangements. TCRdb mirrors the immuneACCESS table, restricted to in-frame sequences. Some clones are absent from its copies; in checked studies, under half trace to an unresolved V gene, and the reason for the others is unknown. V, J and clone size are taken as reported in that table, and D and trimming were inferred from the DNA itself. The sample yields roughly 200,000 clones; around 80% were counted once. About 3% of the sample rests with the top ten.

Collaborating institutions collected whole blood in K2EDTA tubes following their own protocols. For TCRbeta analysis, collaborators shipped samples in one of three forms: frozen whole blood, isolated PBMCs, or DNA extracted from either of those sample types. From cysteine to phenylalanine, the CDR3 is 11 amino acids long. Kept here is only the CDR3 DNA, which spans 33 bases and is read in frame from base 1. Looking up the germline V gene yields CDR1 MDHEN and CDR2 SYDVKM. V is reduced by 8 bases and J by 5 bases, leaving a spacing of 10 bases between them. Source material: peripheral blood. The sequence links TRBV28 to TRBJ2-7; TRBD2 is possibly the D segment (5 matching bases). This TCR derives from an elderly woman with active or convalescent COVID-19. The CDR3 has the sequence CASGYGDEQYF. The DNA reads TGTGCCAGCGGCTACGGGGACGAGCAGTACTTC.